A selection of T cell receptor beta chains follows, all from one sample in a study of T cell repertoires in ileal Crohn's disease. The repertoire was sequenced with immunoSEQ multiplex PCR; TCRdb's copy has only in-frame clones and lacks some. The sample consists of some 12,000 clones, about 80% of them appearing once. What was sequenced was ileal tissue. Every receptor here comes from an adult with Crohn's disease. Both conserved end residues are part of each CDR3. Fields, in order: D gene, V gene, clone size, J gene, CDR3 DNA, CDR3 protein. A D gene is named only where the DNA matches it firmly. Size is omitted from some rows. Given values are once, few, many or a class for expanded clones.

-	TRBV5-4	-	TRBJ2-7	TGTGCCAGCAGCTCCTGGGGCGGATACGAGCAGTACTTC	CASSSWGGYEQYF
-	TRBV19	-	TRBJ2-2	TGTGCCACCAGGGCACCGAACACCGGGGAGCTGTTTTTT	CATRAPNTGELFF
-	TRBV19	-	TRBJ1-5	TGTGCCAGTAGTATAGCCCAGAATAATCAGCCCCAGCATTTT	CASSIAQNNQPQHF
-	TRBV18	-	TRBJ1-6	TGTGCCAGCTCCCCTTATGGGGGCGGAGAAAATTCACCCCTCCACTTT	CASSPYGGGENSPLHF
TRBD1	TRBV6-1	-	TRBJ2-5	TGTGCCAGCAGTGTCCGACCAAGGACAGGGTGGTACCAAGAGACCCAGTACTTC	CASSVRPRTGWYQETQYF
TRBD2	TRBV5-1	-	TRBJ2-7	TGCGCCAGCAGCTGGGACGGAGCGGGAGAGCAGTACTTC	CASSWDGAGEQYF
-	TRBV6-4	few	TRBJ1-1	TGTGCCAGCAGTGACCAGTTGAACACTGAAGCTTTCTTT	CASSDQLNTEAFF
TRBD1	TRBV28	few	TRBJ1-4	TGTGCCAGCGGGGGCCTGGCAGGGGGCGATGAAAAACTGTTTTTT	CASGGLAGGDEKLFF
TRBD1	TRBV5-1	-	TRBJ1-1	TGCGCCAGCAGCTTCGGGACAGAGGGAACTGAAGCTTTCTTT	CASSFGTEGTEAFF
TRBD1	TRBV10-3	few	TRBJ2-7	TGTGCCATCAGTGAGACACCGGGACAGGGTTCCCCCTACGAGCAGTACTTC	CAISETPGQGSPYEQYF
-	TRBV10-3	-	TRBJ1-2	TGTGCCATCCGCTCGACAGAGACTAACTATGGCTACACCTTC	CAIRSTETNYGYTF
-	TRBV4-2	-	TRBJ2-7	TGTGCCAGCAGCCAAGATTTCCAGGGATCGACCTACGAGCAGTACTTC	CASSQDFQGSTYEQYF
-	TRBV14	few	TRBJ1-4	TGTGCCAGCAGCTTAACAGGGCCTGCAACTAATGAAAAACTGTTTTTT	CASSLTGPATNEKLFF
TRBD1	TRBV6-5	-	TRBJ1-1	TGTGCCAGCAGTAGCGCACCAGGGGGTTATACTGAAGCTTTCTTT	CASSSAPGGYTEAFF
TRBD1	TRBV30	-	TRBJ1-2	TGTGCCTGGACCTTAGGGACAGGGCCTAACTATGGCTACACCTTC	CAWTLGTGPNYGYTF
TRBD2	TRBV29-1	-	TRBJ2-5	TGCAGCGCGACGGGGGGGAGTGGGCAAGAGACCCAGTACTTC	CSATGGSGQETQYF
-	TRBV30	-	TRBJ2-3	TGTGCCTGGAGTCCCGGCCGGGCGGGGGATACGCAGTATTTT	CAWSPGRAGDTQYF
-	TRBV4-3	-	TRBJ2-7	TGCGCCAGCAGCCCAAGCTATCTCAACTACGAGCAGTACTTC	CASSPSYLNYEQYF
TRBD1	TRBV30	-	TRBJ2-4	TGTGCCTGGAGTCTCGACAGGGCGGACATTCAGTACTTC	CAWSLDRADIQYF
-	TRBV7-2	-	TRBJ2-5	TGTGCCAGCAGCTTGAGCGGCAACCGCCAAGAGACCCAGTACTTC	CASSLSGNRQETQYF
-	TRBV5-1	-	TRBJ1-2	TGCGCCAGCAGCTTGAGGGGTAACTATGGCTACACCTTC	CASSLRGNYGYTF
-	TRBV4-2	-	TRBJ1-3	TGTGCCAGCAGCCAAGGGCGGGAATCTGGAAACACCATATATTTT	CASSQGRESGNTIYF
TRBD2	TRBV9	-	TRBJ2-7	TGTGCCAGCAGCGTAGGCCTAGGACTAGCGGGGGGGAACGAGCAGTACTTC	CASSVGLGLAGGNEQYF
-	TRBV27	-	TRBJ1-2	TGTGCCAGCCGCGGATACGGGAGCAGGGGCTACACCTTC	CASRGYGSRGYTF
TRBD1	TRBV6-5	-	TRBJ1-5	TGTGCCAGCAGTCCAACACAGGGGCGTCAGCCCCAGCATTTT	CASSPTQGRQPQHF
-	TRBV27	-	TRBJ2-3	TGTGCCAGCAGTTTAAGGCAGGCCTCAGATACGCAGTATTTT	CASSLRQASDTQYF
TRBD1	TRBV5-4	few	TRBJ2-5	TGTGCCAGCAGTGCGACAGGGCGCCAAGAGACCCAGTACTTC	CASSATGRQETQYF
-	TRBV4-3	-	TRBJ1-2	TGCGCCAGCAGCCAACCGGACAGAAACTATGGCTACACCTTC	CASSQPDRNYGYTF
-	TRBV27	-	TRBJ2-6	TGTGCCAGCAGTTTCCACTCTGGGGCCAACGTCCTGACTTTC	CASSFHSGANVLTF
-	TRBV2	-	TRBJ2-1	TGTGCCAGCAGTCGGGACAATGAGCAGTTCTTC	CASSRDNEQFF
-	TRBV11-1	-	TRBJ1-4	TGTGCCAGCTCGACAGGCGTGGGCGAAAAACTGTTTTTT	CASSTGVGEKLFF
TRBD1	TRBV2	-	TRBJ1-2	TGTGCCAGCAGAGGGACAGTAAATAACTATGGCTACACCTTC	CASRGTVNNYGYTF
TRBD1	TRBV4-3	-	TRBJ2-1	TGCGCCAGCAGCCAAGACGTAGGGGGCGCCTACAATGAGCAGTTCTTC	CASSQDVGGAYNEQFF
TRBD2	TRBV11-2	once	TRBJ2-3	TGTGCCAGCAGCTTAGAAAAGGGAGCGGGACCTAGCACAGATACGCAGTATTTT	CASSLEKGAGPSTDTQYF
TRBD1	TRBV19	-	TRBJ1-6	TGTGCCAGTAATTTCGGACAGGGGCCGGATAATTCACCCCTCCACTTT	CASNFGQGPDNSPLHF
TRBD2	TRBV6-5	-	TRBJ2-7	TGTGCCAGCAGTAGAGCGGGGGCCTACGAGCAGTACTTC	CASSRAGAYEQYF
-	TRBV6-5	once	TRBJ2-5	TGTGCCAGCAGTTACGGGGGGGGCCCAGAGACCCAGTACTTC	CASSYGGGPETQYF
-	TRBV20-1	medium-sized	TRBJ1-1	TGCAGTGCTAGCCCATTCACTGAAGCTTTCTTT	CSASPFTEAFF
-	TRBV7-2	-	TRBJ1-5	TGTGCCAGCAGCGCCAGGACAGATAGCAATCAGCCCCAGCATTTT	CASSARTDSNQPQHF
TRBD1	TRBV6-5	-	TRBJ1-2	TGTGCCAGCAGTTACTCTGGACAGGGGGCTGGTGGCTACACCTTC	CASSYSGQGAGGYTF